This T cell receptor (beta chain) was sequenced during a study of early T cells in non-severe SARS-CoV-2 infection. Whole-study context: It was bulk RNA from unsorted whole blood that was sequenced, and the chains were unpaired.

The V end was cut by 3 bases, the J end by 4 bases, with 3 bases between. The CDR3 loop spans 11 amino acids. A note on this clonotype: With a much larger clone just one base away, this may be a read error.

Attached unique molecular identifiers marked individual cDNA molecules. Using its own MiXCR run on the 5' RACE reads, TCRdb lists one record per CDR3 protein. The data show about 60,000 distinct CDR3 sequences, approximately 12% seen once. The sequenced material came from whole blood. J is TRBJ2-5 and V is TRBV12-3 or TRBV12-4; no reliable D call. This receptor was taken from an adult who was a healthcare worker with PCR-confirmed SARS-CoV-2 infection or an uninfected control (not recorded which). This CDR3 reads CASSFIETQYF. CDR3 sequence (DNA): TGTGCCAGCAGTTTCATAGAGACCCAGTACTTC.